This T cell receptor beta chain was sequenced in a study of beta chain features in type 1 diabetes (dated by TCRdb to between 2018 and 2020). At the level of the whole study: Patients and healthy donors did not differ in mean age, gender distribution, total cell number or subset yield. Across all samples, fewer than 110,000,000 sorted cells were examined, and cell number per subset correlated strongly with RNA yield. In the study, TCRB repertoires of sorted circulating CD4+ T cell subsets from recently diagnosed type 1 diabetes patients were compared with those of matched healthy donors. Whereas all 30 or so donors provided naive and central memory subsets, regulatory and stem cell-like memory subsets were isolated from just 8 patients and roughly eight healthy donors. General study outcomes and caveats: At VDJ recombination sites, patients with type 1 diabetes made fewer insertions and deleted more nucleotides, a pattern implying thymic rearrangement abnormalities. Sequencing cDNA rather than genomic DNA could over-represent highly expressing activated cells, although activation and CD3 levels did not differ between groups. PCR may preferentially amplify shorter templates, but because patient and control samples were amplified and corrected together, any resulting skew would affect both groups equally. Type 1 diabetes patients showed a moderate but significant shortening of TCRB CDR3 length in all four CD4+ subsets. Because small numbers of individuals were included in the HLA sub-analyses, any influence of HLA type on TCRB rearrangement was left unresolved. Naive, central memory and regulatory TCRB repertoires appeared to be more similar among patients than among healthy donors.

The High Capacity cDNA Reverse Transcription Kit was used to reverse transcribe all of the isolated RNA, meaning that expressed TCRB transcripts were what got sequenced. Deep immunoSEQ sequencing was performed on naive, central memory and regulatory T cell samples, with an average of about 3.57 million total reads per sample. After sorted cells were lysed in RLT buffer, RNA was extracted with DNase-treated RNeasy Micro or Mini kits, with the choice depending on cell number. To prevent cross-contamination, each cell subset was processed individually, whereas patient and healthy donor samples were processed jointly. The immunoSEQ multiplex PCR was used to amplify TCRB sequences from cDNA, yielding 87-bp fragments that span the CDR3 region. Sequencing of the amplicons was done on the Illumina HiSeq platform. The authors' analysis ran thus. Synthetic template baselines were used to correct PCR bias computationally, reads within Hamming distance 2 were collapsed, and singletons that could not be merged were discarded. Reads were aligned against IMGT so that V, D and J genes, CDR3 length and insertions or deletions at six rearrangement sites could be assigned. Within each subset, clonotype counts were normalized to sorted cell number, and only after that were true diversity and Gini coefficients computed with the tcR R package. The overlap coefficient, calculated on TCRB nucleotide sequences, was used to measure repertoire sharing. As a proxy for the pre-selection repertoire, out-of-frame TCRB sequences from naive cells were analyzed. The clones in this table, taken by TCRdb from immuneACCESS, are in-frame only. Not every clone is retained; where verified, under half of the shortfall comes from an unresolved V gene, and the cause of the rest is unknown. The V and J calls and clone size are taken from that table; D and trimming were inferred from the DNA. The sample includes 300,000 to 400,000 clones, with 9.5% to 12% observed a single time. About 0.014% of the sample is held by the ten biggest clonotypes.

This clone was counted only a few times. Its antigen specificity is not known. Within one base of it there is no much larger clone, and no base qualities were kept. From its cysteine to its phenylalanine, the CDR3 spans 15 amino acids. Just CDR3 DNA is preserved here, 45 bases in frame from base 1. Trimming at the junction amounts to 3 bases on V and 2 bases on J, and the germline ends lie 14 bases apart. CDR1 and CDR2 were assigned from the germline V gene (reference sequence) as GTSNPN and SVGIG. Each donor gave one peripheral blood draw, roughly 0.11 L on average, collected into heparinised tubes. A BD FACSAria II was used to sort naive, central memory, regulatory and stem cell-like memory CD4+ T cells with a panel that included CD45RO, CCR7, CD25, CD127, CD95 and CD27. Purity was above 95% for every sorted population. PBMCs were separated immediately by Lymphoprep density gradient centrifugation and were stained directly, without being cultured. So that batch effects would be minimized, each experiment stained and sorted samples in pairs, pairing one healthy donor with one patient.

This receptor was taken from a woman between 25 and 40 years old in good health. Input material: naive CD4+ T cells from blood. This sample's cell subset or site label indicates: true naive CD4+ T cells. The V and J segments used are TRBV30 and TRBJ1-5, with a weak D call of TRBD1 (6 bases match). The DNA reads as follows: TGTGCCTGGAGGGAACAGGGATACCGCAATCAGCCCCAGCATTTT. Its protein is CAWREQGYRNQPQHF.